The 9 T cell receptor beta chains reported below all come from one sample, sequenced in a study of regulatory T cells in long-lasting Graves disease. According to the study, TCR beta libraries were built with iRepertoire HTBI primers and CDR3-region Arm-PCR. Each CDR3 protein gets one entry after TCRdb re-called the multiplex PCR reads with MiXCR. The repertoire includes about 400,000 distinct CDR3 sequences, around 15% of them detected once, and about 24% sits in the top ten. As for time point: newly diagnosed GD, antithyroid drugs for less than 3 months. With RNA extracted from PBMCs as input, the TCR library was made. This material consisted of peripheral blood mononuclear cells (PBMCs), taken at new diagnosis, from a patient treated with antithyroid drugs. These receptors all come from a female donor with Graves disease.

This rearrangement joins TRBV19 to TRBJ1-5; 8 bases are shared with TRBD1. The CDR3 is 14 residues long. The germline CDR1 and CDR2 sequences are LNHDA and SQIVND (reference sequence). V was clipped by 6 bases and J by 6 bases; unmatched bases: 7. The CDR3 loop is CASRGQVGGQPQHF. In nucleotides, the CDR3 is TGTGCCAGTAGGGGACAGGTCGGGGGTCAGCCCCAGCATTTT.

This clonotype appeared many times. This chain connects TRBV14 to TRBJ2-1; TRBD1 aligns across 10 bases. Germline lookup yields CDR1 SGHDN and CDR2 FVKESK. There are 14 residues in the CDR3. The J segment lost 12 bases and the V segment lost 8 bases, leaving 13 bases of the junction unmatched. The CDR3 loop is CASAFSLTGGVQFF. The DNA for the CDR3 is TGTGCCAGCGCTTTTTCTCTGACAGGGGGCGTGCAGTTCTTC. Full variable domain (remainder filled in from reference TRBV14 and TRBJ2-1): EAGVTQFPSHSVIEKGQTVTLRCDPISGHDNLYWYRRVMGKEIKFLLHFVKESKQDESGMPNNRFLAERTGGTYSTLKVQPAELEDSGVYFCASAFSLTGGVQFFGPGTRLTVL.

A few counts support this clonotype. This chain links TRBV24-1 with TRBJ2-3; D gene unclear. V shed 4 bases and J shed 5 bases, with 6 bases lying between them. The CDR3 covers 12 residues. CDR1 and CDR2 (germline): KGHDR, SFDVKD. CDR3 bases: TGTGCCACCAGTGACCAACAAGATACGCAGTATTTT. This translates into CATSDQQDTQYF.

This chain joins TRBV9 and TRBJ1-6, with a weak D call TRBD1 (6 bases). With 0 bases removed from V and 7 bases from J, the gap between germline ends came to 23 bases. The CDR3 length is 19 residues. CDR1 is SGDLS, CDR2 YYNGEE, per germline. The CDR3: CASSVEGGRGRPSNSPLHF. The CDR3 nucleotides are TGTGCCAGCAGCGTAGAAGGTGGCAGGGGCCGCCCGTCAAATTCACCCCTCCACTTT.

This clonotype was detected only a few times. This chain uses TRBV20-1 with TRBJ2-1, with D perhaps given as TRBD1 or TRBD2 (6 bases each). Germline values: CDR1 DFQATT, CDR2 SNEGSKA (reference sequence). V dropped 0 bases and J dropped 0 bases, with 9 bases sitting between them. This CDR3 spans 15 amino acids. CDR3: CSAREAGHSYNEQFF. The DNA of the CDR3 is TGCAGTGCTAGAGAGGCGGGACACTCCTACAATGAGCAGTTCTTC.

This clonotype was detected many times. CDR3 protein: CASRRQGTKTEAFF. The CDR3 DNA reads as TGTGCCAGCCGTCGACAGGGGACTAAAACTGAAGCTTTCTTT. The chain has TRBV25-1 and TRBJ1-1; 8 bases are shared with TRBD1. Germline V gene data show CDR1 as MGHDK and CDR2 as SYGVNS. The J segment lost 5 bases and the V segment lost 8 bases, leaving 10 bases of the junction unmatched. There are 14 residues in the CDR3.

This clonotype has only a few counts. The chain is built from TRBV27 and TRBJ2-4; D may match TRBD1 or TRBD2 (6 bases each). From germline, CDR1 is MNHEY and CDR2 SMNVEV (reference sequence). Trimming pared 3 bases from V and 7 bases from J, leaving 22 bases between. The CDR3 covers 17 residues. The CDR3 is CASSFLSFGGAGNIQYF. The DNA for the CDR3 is TGTGCCAGCAGTTTCTTGTCATTTGGGGGCGCGGGGAACATTCAGTACTTC.

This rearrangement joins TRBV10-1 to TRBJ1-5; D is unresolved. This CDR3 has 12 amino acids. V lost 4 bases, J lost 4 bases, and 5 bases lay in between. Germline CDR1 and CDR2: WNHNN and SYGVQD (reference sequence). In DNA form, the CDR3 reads TGCGCCAGCAGTGCACCAAATCAGCCCCAGCATTTT. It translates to CASSAPNQPQHF.

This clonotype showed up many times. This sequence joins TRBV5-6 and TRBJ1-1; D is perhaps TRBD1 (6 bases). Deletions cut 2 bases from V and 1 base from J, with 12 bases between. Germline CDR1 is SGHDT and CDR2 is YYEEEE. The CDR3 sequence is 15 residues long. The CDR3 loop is CASSFGGGRNTEAFF. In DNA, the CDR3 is TGTGCCAGCAGCTTTGGTGGGGGCCGGAACACTGAAGCTTTCTTT.